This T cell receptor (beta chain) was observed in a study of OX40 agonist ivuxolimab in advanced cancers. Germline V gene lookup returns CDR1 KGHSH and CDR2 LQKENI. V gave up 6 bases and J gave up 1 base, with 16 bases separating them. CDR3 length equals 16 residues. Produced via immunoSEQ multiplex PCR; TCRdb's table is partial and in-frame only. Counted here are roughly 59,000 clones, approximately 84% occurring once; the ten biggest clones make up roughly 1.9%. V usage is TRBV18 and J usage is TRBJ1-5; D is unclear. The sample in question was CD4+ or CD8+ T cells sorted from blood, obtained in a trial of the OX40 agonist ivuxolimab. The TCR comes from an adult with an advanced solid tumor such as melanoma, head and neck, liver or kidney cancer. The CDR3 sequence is CASSPVGWGSNQPQHF. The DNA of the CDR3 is TGTGCCAGCTCCCCAGTTGGGTGGGGAAGCAATCAGCCCCAGCATTTT.